Sequencing of this T cell receptor beta chain was carried out in a study of beta chain features in type 1 diabetes. About the research overall: Similarity in age, gender and cell yields was seen between patients and healthy donors. Findings and limits, study-wide: All four CD4+ subsets from Type 1 diabetes patients carried moderately but significantly shorter TCRB CDR3s.

With 6 bases clipped from V and 6 bases from J, the junction kept 9 bases outside the gene matches. CDR1 is SQVTM and CDR2 is ANQGSEA in the germline V gene. CDR3 length: 14 residues. Expressed TCRB transcripts were sequenced because the isolated RNA had all been reverse transcribed beforehand. This table comes from immunoSEQ multiplex PCR, and its TCRdb copy is limited to in-frame clones, with some not included. This table holds 200,000 to 300,000 clones, 13% to 15% found once. This clone was found a few times. Its antigen remains unknown. The sample was naive CD4+ T cells from blood. The receptor comes from a woman in her thirties or forties in good health. The chain carries TRBV29-1 and TRBJ1-2; 11 bases fit TRBD1. DNA of the CDR3: TGCAGCGTGGCCTGGATGGGACAGGGGGATGGCTACACCTTC. It translates to CSVAWMGQGDGYTF.